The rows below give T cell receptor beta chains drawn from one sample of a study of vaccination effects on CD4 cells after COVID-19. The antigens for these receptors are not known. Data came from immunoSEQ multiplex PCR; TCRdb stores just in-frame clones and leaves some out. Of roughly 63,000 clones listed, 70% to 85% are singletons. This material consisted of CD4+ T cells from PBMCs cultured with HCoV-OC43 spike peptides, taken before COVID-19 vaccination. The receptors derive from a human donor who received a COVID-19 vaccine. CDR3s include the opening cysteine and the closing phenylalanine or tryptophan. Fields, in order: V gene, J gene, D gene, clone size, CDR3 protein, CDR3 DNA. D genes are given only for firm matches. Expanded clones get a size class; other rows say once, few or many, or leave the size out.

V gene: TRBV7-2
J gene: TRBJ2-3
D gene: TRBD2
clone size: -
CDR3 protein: CASSLGLAGEGTQYF
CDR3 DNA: TGTGCCAGCAGCCTCGGGCTAGCGGGGGAAGGTACGCAGTATTTT

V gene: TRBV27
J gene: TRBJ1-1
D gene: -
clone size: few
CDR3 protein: CASSFRAVMNTEAFF
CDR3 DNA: TGTGCCAGCAGTTTTCGGGCAGTCATGAACACTGAAGCTTTCTTT

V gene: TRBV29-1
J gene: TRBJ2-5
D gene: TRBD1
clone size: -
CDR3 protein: CSGMGQEETQYF
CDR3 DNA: TGCAGCGGGATGGGACAGGAAGAGACCCAGTACTTC

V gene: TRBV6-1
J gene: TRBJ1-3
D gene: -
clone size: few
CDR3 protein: CASSVFSVNSGNTIYF
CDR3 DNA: TGTGCCAGCAGTGTCTTTAGTGTCAACTCTGGAAACACCATATATTTT

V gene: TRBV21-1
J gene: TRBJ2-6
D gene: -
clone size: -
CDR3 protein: CASIRDRGSGANVLTF
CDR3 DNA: TGTGCCAGCATCCGGGACAGGGGATCCGGGGCCAACGTCCTGACTTTC

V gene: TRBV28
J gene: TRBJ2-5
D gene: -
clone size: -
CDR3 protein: CATQFLALRSQYF
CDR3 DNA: TGTGCCACCCAGTTTCTAGCTTTAAGAAGCCAGTACTTC

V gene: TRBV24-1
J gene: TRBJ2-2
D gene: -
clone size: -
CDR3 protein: CATSDPAQGTGELFF
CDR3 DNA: TGTGCCACCAGTGATCCGGCTCAGGGCACCGGGGAGCTGTTTTTT

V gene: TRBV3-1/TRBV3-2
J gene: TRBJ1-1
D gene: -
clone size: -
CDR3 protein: CASSQGRVNTEAFF
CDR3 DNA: TGTGCCAGCAGCCAAGGCCGGGTCAACACTGAAGCTTTCTTT

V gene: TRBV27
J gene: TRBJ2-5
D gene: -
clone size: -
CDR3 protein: CASSFRGPGETQYF
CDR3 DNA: TGTGCCAGCAGCTTTAGGGGCCCTGGGGAGACCCAGTACTTC

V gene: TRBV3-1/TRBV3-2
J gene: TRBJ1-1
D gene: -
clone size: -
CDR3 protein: CASSPPRGGAEAFF
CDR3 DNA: TGTGCCAGCAGCCCCCCCCGGGGAGGAGCTGAAGCTTTCTTT

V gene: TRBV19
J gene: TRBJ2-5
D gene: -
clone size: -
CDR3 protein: CASSNGASVETQYF
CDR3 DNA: TGTGCCAGTAGTAATGGGGCTAGCGTGGAGACCCAGTACTTC

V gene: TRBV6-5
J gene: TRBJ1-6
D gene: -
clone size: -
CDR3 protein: CASTRGGFGSPLHF
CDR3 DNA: TGTGCCAGCACCAGGGGAGGGTTTGGTTCACCCCTCCACTTT

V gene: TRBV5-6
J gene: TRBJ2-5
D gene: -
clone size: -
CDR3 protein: CASSLAGSETQYF
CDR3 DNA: TGTGCCAGCAGCTTGGCCGGGTCGGAGACCCAGTACTTC

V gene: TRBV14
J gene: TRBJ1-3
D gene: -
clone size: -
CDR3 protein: CASSRLGTGHSGNTIYF
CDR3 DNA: TGTGCCAGCAGCCGCCTTGGGACGGGCCACTCTGGAAACACCATATATTTT

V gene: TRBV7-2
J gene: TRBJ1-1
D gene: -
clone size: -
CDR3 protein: CASSLYSRNTEAFF
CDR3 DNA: TGTGCCAGCAGCTTATACTCGAGGAACACTGAAGCTTTCTTT

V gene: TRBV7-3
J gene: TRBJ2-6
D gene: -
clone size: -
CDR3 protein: CASSFYSGANVLTF
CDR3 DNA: TGTGCCAGCAGCTTCTACTCTGGGGCCAACGTCCTGACTTTC

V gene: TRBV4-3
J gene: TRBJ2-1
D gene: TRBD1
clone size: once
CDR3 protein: CASSQDPGQGADNEQFF
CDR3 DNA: TGCGCCAGCAGCCAAGATCCGGGACAGGGGGCCGACAATGAGCAGTTCTTC

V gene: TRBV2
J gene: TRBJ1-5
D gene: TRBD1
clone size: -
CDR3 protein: CASSAGTGGQPQHF
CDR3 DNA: TGTGCCAGCAGTGCCGGGACAGGGGGTCAGCCCCAGCATTTT

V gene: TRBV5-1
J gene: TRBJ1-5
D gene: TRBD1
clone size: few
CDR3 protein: CASSLDGQGGQPQHF
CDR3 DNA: TGCGCCAGCAGCTTGGATGGACAGGGAGGTCAGCCCCAGCATTTT

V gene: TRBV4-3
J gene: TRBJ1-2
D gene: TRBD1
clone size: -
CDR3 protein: CASSPGDRGGVGYTF
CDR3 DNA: TGCGCCAGCAGCCCAGGGGACAGGGGAGGAGTTGGCTACACCTTC

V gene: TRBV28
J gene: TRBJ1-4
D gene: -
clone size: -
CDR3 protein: CASSPSPLGVEKLFF
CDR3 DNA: TGTGCCAGCAGCCCTAGCCCCTTGGGAGTTGAAAAACTGTTTTTT

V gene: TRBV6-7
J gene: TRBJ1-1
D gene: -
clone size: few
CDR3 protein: CASSYAGGTEAFF
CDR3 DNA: TGTGCCAGCAGTTACGCAGGAGGCACTGAAGCTTTCTTT

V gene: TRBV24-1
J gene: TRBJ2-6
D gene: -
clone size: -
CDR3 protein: CATSDSTPGRPPSKVLTF
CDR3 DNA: TGTGCCACCAGTGATAGTACCCCGGGGCGGCCTCCCTCTAAGGTCCTGACTTTC

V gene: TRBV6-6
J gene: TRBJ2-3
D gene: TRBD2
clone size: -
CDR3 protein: CASSPKQGRGGQYF
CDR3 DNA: TGTGCCAGCAGCCCAAAACAGGGTCGGGGGGGGCAGTATTTT

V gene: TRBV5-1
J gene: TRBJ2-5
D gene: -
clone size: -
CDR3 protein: CASSSLRGNQETQYF
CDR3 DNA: TGCGCCAGCAGCTCATTACGGGGGAACCAAGAGACCCAGTACTTC

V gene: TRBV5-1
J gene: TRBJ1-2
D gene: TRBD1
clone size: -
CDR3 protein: CASSLTGGAYYGYTF
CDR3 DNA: TGCGCCAGCAGCTTGACAGGGGGCGCGTACTATGGCTACACCTTC

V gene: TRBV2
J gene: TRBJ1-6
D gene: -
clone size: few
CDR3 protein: CASSEAGAANSPLHF
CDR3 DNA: TGTGCCAGCAGTGAAGCGGGGGCAGCGAATTCACCCCTCCACTTT

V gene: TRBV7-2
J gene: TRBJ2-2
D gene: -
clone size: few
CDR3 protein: CASGQQYNTGELFF
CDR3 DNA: TGTGCCAGCGGGCAACAATATAACACCGGGGAGCTGTTTTTT

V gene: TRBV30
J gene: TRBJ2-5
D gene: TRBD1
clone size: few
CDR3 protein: CAWTSPRTGEETQYF
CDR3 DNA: TGTGCCTGGACCTCCCCCCGGACAGGTGAAGAGACCCAGTACTTC

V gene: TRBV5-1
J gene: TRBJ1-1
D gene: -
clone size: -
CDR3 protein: CASSPTQMNTEAFF
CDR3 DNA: TGCGCCAGCAGCCCTACGCAAATGAACACTGAAGCTTTCTTT

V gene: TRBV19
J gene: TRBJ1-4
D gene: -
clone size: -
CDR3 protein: CASRGRPRNEKLFF
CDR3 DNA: TGTGCCAGTAGAGGACGGCCGCGTAATGAAAAACTGTTTTTT

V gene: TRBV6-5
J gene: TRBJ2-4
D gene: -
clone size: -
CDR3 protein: CASNPDPKNIQYF
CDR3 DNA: TGTGCCAGCAATCCGGACCCCAAAAACATTCAGTACTTC

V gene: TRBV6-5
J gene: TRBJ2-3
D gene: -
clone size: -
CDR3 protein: CASSPSYTQYF
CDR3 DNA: TGTGCCAGCAGTCCTAGTTATACGCAGTATTTT

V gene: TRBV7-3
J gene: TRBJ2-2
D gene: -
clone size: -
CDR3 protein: CASKGSTGELFF
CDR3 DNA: TGTGCCAGCAAGGGTAGCACCGGGGAGCTGTTTTTT

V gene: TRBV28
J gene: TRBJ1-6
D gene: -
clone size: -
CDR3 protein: CASTPQNSPLHF
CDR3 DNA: TGTGCCAGCACTCCGCAGAATTCACCCCTCCACTTT

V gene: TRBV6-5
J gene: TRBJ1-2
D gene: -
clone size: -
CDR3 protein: CASSYRAGAEGYTF
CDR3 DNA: TGTGCCAGCAGTTACCGGGCGGGGGCTGAGGGCTACACCTTC

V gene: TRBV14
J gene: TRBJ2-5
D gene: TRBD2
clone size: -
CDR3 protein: CASSQVVASGGPRETQYF
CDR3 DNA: TGTGCCAGCAGCCAAGTTGTTGCTAGCGGGGGGCCCCGGGAGACCCAGTACTTC

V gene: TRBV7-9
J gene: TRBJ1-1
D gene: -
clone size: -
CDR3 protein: CASSSRDTEAFF
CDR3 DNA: TGTGCCAGCAGCAGCCGGGACACTGAAGCTTTCTTT

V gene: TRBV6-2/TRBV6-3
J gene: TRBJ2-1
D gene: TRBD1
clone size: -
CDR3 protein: CASSRDRGRNEQFF
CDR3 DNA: TGTGCCAGCAGTAGGGACAGGGGACGCAATGAGCAGTTCTTC

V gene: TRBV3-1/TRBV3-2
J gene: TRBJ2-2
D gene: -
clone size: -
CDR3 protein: CASSQGGGGDTGELFF
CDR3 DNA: TGTGCCAGCAGCCAAGGTGGGGGTGGAGACACCGGGGAGCTGTTTTTT

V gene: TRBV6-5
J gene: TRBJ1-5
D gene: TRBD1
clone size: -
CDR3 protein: CASAPGTGSTQPQHF
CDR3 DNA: TGTGCCAGCGCACCCGGGACAGGGTCTACTCAGCCCCAGCATTTT

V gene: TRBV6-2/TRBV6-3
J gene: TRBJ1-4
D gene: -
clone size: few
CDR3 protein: CASSPRVFTMKNEKLFF
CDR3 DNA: TGTGCCAGCAGCCCTCGGGTCTTTACAATGAAAAATGAAAAACTGTTTTTT

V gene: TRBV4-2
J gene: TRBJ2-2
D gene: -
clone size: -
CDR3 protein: CASSDGTHGTGELFF
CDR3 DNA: TGTGCCAGCAGCGACGGGACTCATGGGACCGGGGAGCTGTTTTTT